One sample yielded the 9 T cell receptor beta chains listed below, sequenced in a study of cytomegalovirus exposure and HLA in healthy donors. PCR employed 60 Vbeta and 13 Jbeta primers. TCRdb keeps only in-frame clones here, not all; method: immunoSEQ multiplex PCR. The repertoire holds over 85,000 clones, with around 63% as singletons. Sequenced: PBMCs. These TCRs come from a human donor in good health.

As DNA, the CDR3 is TGCAGCGCCTCGGGGGGGATTAATGAAAAACTGTTTTTT. Translating gives CSASGGINEKLFF. This chain uses TRBV29-1 with TRBJ1-4, with D possibly matching TRBD1 (5 bases). This CDR3 is built from 13 residues. Germline loops: CDR1 SQVTM, CDR2 ANQGSEA. The V end lost 7 bases, the J end lost 4 bases, and 13 bases lay between the germline ends.

This clone has more than one count but fewer than ten. The chain links TRBV18 to TRBJ2-7; TRBD1 agrees at 7 bases. This CDR3 has 14 amino acids. CDR1 and CDR2 from the germline V gene are KGHSH and LQKENI. With 3 bases clipped from V and 0 bases from J, the junction kept 2 bases outside the gene matches. CDR3 DNA sequence: TGTGCCAGCTCACCGGGACAGAACTCCTACGAGCAGTACTTC. Translating gives CASSPGQNSYEQYF.

J is TRBJ1-4 and V is TRBV9, with 8 bases fitting TRBD1. The germline V gene encodes CDR1 SGDLS and CDR2 YYNGEE. V was pared by 1 base and J by 7 bases, with 9 bases of the junction left unmatched. The CDR3 loop spans 16 amino acids. CDR3 sequence: CASSVRSGGLGEKLFF. In nucleotides, the CDR3 is TGTGCCAGCAGCGTAAGGTCAGGGGGCCTAGGTGAAAAACTGTTTTTT. Filled out from reference TRBV9 and TRBJ1-4, the complete variable domain reads DSGVTQTPKHLITATGQRVTLRCSPRSGDLSVYWYQQSLDQGLQFLIQYYNGEERAKGNILERFSAQQFPDLHSELNLSSLELGDSALYFCASSVRSGGLGEKLFFGSGTQLSVL.

This clone was seen only a few times. The chain employs TRBV11-2 and TRBJ2-7, with D maybe TRBD1 (6 bases). V lost 0 bases and J lost 2, with 11 bases in between. This CDR3 comprises 15 residues. In germline, CDR1 is SGHAT, CDR2 FQNNGV. This CDR3 is CASSLDRGGTYEQYF. The CDR3, as DNA: TGTGCCAGCAGCTTAGACAGGGGTGGTACCTACGAGCAGTACTTC. The full variable domain, completed using reference TRBV11-2 and TRBJ2-7, is EAGVAQSPRYKIIEKRQSVAFWCNPISGHATLYWYQQILGQGPKLLIQFQNNGVVDDSQLPKDRFSAERLKGVDSTLKIQPAKLEDSAVYLCASSLDRGGTYEQYFGPGTRLTVT.

This clone was found a few times. The genes are TRBV7-9 and TRBJ2-6, with 8 bases lining up with TRBD1. V shed 3 bases, J shed 5 bases, and the junction held 12 bases outside the gene matches. The CDR3 spans 18 residues. The V gene's germline CDR1 is SEHNR and CDR2 FQNEAQ (reference sequence). The CDR3 reads CASSFGQGRTFWANVLTF. CDR3 coding DNA: TGTGCCAGCAGCTTTGGACAGGGCCGTACCTTTTGGGCCAACGTCCTGACTTTC.

This chain links TRBV5-1 with TRBJ1-6; possibly TRBD1 for D (6 bases). Trimming left V 4 bases short and J 10 bases short, with 24 bases between. The CDR3 has 17 residues. Germline V gene data show CDR1 as SGHRS and CDR2 as YFSETQ. The CDR3 reads CASSPDGGFGLDSPLHF. The DNA for the CDR3 is TGCGCCAGCAGCCCCGATGGGGGCTTTGGTTTGGACTCACCCCTCCACTTT.

The chain joins TRBV4-2 to TRBJ2-1; 8 bases align to TRBD2. The junction had 18 bases not matched to a gene; V was cut back by 5 bases and J by 15 bases. Germline CDR1 LGHNA, CDR2 YNFKEQ. The CDR3 extends over 15 amino acids. Here the CDR3 DNA reads TGTGCCAGCAGCTCCCTAGGGAGGCTAGCGGGCCGGTTGTTCTTC. Its translation: CASSSLGRLAGRLFF.

The rearrangement links TRBV6-5 to TRBJ1-2; TRBD1 aligns across 7 bases. The CDR3 is made up of 15 amino acids. Germline values: CDR1 MNHEY, CDR2 SVGAGI. Trimming took 1 base from V and 2 from J; bases not matched to a gene: 4. The CDR3 loop is CASSYLTGPNYGYTF. CDR3 coding DNA: TGTGCCAGCAGTTACTTGACAGGGCCCAACTATGGCTACACCTTC.

This sequence joins TRBV28 and TRBJ2-1; perhaps TRBD2 as D (6 bases). Germline V lookup: CDR1 MDHEN, CDR2 SYDVKM. The CDR3 loop spans 16 amino acids. V lost 8 bases, J lost 3 bases, and 20 bases lay in between. Written as DNA, the CDR3 is TGTGCCAGCGGCCCTAGACTAGAATTGTTCTACAATGAGCAGTTCTTC. This sequence encodes CASGPRLELFYNEQFF.